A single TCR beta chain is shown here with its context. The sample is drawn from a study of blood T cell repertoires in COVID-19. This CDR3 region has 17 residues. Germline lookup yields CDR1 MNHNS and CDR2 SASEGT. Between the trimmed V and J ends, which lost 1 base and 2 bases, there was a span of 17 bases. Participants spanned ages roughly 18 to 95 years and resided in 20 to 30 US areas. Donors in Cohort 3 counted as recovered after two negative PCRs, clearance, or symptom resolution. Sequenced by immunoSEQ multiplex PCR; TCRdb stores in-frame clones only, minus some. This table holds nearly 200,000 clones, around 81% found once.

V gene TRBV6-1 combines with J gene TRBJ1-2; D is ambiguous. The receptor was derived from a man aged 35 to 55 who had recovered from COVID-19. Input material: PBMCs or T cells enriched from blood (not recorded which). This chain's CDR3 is CASSEGVWEGKNYGYTF. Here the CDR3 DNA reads TGTGCCAGCAGTGAAGGTGTCTGGGAGGGCAAGAACTATGGCTACACCTTC.